These 2 T cell receptor beta chains were sequenced from one sample in a study of blood T cell repertoires in COVID-19. The table came from immunoSEQ multiplex PCR; TCRdb's copy has only in-frame clones and leaves some out. This table has 250,000 to 400,000 clones, roughly nine tenths appearing once. Sequenced sample: peripheral blood. These receptors were obtained from a woman in her twenties or thirties with COVID-19, enrolled during active disease.

The rearrangement joins TRBV28 to TRBJ1-2; TRBD1 matches at 8 bases. V gave up 3 bases and J gave up 2 bases; unmatched junction bases: 5. CDR1 is MDHEN and CDR2 is SYDVKM in the germline V gene. The CDR3 sequence is 15 residues long. The CDR3 sequence is CASSLAGGENYGYTF. CDR3 in DNA: TGTGCCAGCAGTTTGGCAGGGGGCGAGAACTATGGCTACACCTTC.

The J gene is TRBJ1-6, the V gene TRBV2; 8 bases are shared with TRBD1. V was pared by 6 bases and J by 7 bases, with 8 bases of the junction left unmatched. Germline V gene data show CDR1 as SNHLY and CDR2 as FYNNEI. This CDR3 comprises 15 residues. The CDR3 is CASSSLGDRNSPLHF. For the CDR3, the DNA is TGTGCCAGCAGCTCATTAGGGGACAGGAATTCACCCCTCCACTTT.